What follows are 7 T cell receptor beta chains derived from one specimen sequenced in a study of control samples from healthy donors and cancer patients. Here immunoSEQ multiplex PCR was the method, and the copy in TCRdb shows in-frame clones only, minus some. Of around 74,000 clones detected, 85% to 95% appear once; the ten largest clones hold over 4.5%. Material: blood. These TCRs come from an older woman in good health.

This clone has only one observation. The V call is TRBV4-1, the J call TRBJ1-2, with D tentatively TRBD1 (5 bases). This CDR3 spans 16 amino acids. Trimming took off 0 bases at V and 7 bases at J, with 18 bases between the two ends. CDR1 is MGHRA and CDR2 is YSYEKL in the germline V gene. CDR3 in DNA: TGCGCCAGCAGCCAAGAGAGCCCAGGGATATCGAGTGGCTACACCTTC. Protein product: CASSQESPGISSGYTF.

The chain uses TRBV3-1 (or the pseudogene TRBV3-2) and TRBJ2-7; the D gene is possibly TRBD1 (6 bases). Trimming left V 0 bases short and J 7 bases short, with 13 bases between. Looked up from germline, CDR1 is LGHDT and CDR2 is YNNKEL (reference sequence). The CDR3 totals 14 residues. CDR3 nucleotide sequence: TGTGCCAGCAGCCAAGACAGGGGACCCCGGGAGCAGTACTTC. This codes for CASSQDRGPREQYF.

In DNA form, the CDR3 reads TGTGCCAGCAGTTTGGACATGAACACTGAAGCTTTCTTT. It codes for CASSLDMNTEAFF. The chain combines TRBV12-3 or TRBV12-4 with TRBJ1-1, with D tentatively TRBD1 (5 bases). The V end was cut by 3 bases, the J end by 0 bases, with 5 bases between. The CDR3 is 13 amino acids.

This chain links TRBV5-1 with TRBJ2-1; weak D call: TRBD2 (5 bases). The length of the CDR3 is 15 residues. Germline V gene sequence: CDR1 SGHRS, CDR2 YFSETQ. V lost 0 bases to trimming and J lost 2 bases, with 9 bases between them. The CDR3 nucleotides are TGCGCCAGCAGCTTGGCCATCGGGACCTACAATGAGCAGTTCTTC. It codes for CASSLAIGTYNEQFF.

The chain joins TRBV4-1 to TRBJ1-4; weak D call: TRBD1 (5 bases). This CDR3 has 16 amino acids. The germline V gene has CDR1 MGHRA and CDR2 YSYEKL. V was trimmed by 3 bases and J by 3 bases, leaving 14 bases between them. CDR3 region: CASSQGPGPSNEKLFF. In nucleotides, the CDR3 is TGCGCCAGCAGCCAGGGACCGGGACCCTCTAATGAAAAACTGTTTTTT.

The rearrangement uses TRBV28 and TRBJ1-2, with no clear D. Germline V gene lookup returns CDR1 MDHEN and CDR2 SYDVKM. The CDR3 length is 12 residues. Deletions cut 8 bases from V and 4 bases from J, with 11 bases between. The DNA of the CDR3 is TGTGCCAGCGGACGTTTGATCTATGGCTACACCTTC. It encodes CASGRLIYGYTF.

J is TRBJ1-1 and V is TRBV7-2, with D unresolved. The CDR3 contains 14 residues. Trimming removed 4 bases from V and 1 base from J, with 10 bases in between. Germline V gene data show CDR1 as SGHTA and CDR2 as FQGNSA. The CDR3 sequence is CASSSLAGNTEAFF. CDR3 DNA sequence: TGTGCCAGCAGCTCCCTGGCGGGGAACACTGAAGCTTTCTTT.